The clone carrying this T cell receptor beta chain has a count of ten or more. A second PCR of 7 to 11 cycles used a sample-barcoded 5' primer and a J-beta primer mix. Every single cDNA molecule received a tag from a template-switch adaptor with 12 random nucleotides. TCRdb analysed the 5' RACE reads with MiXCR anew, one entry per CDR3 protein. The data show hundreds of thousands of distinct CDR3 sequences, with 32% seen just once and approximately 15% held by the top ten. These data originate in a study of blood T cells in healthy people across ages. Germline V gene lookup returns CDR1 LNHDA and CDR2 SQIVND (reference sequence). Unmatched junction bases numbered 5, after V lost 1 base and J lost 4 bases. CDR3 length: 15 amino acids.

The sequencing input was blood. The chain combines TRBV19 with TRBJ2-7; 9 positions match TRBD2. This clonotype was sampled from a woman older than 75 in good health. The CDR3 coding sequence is TGTGCCAGTAGTATAGCCGCGACTAGCGGTTACGAGCAGTACTTC. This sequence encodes CASSIAATSGYEQYF.